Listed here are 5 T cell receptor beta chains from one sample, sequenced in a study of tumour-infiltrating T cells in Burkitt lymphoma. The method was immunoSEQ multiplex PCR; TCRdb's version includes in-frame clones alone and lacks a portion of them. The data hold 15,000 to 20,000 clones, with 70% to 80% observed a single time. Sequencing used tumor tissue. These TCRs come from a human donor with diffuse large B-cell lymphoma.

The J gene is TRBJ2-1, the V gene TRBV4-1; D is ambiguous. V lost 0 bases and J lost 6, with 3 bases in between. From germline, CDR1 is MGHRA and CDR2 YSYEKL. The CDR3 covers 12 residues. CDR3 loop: CASSQDPNEQFF. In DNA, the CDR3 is TGCGCCAGCAGCCAAGACCCCAATGAGCAGTTCTTC.

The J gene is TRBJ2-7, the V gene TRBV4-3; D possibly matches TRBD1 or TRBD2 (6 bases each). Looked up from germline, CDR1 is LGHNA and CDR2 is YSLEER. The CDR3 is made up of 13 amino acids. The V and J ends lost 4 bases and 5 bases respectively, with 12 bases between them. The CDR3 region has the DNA TGCGCCAGCAGCCGTAGGGGGGTGGACGAGCAGTACTTC. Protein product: CASSRRGVDEQYF.

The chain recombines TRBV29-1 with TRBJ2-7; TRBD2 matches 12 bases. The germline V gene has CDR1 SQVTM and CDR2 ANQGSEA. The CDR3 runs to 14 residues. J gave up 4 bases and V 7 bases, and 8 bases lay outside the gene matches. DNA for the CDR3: TGCAGCGGTTCTAGCGGGAGGGCAGGTTACGAGCAGTACTTC. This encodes CSGSSGRAGYEQYF.

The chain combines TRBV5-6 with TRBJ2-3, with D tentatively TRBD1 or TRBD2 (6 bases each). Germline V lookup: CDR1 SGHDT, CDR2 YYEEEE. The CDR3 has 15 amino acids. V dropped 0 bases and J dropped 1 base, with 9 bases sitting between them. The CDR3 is CASSLARGRTDTQYF. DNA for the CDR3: TGTGCCAGCAGCTTGGCACGGGGGCGCACAGATACGCAGTATTTT.

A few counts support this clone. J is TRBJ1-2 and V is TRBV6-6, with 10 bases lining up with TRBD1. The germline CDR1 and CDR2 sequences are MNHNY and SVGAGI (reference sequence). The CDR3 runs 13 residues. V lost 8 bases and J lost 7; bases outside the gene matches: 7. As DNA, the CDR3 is TGTGCCAGCGGGGGACAGGGGAGTGTTGGCTACACCTTC. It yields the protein CASGGQGSVGYTF.